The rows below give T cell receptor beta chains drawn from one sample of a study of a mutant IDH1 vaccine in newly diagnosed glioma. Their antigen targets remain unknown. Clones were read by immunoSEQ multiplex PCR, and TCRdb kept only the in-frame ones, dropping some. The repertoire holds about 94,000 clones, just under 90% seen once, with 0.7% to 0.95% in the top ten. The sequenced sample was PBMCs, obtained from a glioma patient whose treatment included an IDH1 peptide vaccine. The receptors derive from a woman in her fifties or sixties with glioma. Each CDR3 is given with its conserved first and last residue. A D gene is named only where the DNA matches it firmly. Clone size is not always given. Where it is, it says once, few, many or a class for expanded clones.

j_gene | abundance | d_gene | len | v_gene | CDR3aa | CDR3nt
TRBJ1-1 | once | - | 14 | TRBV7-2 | CASSLVGRGTEAFF | TGTGCCAGCAGCTTAGTGGGCCGGGGGACTGAAGCTTTCTTT
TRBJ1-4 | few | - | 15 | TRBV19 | CASTSRRGGTEKLFF | TGTGCCAGTACCTCCAGAAGAGGCGGGACCGAAAAACTGTTTTTT
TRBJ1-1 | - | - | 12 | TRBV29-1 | CSVVGVNTEAFF | TGCAGCGTTGTGGGGGTGAACACTGAAGCTTTCTTT
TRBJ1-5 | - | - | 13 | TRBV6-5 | CASSYGGSQPQHF | TGTGCCAGCAGTTACGGGGGAAGTCAGCCCCAGCATTTT
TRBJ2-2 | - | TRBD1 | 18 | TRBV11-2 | CASSLRPRQGPYTGELFF | TGTGCCAGCAGCCTACGACCTAGACAGGGACCCTACACCGGGGAGCTGTTTTTT
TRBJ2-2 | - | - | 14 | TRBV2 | CASSGTPNTGELFF | TGTGCCAGCAGTGGGACTCCCAACACCGGGGAGCTGTTTTTT
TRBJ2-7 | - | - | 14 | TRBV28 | CASSLVRSLYEQYF | TGTGCCAGCAGTTTAGTCCGCTCCCTATACGAGCAGTACTTC
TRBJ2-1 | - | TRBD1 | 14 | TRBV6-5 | CASSSRTGPNEQFF | TGTGCCAGCAGTTCAAGGACAGGACCGAATGAGCAGTTCTTC
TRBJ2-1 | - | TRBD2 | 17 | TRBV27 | CASSSTSGGSSYNEQFF | TGTGCCAGCAGTTCGACTAGCGGGGGGAGCTCCTACAATGAGCAGTTCTTC
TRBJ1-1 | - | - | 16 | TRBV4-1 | CASSQGLGTRNTEAFF | TGCGCCAGCAGCCAAGGTTTAGGGACGCGGAACACTGAAGCTTTCTTT
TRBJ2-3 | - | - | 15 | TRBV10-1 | CASSEASGRTDTQYF | TGCGCCAGCAGTGAGGCCAGTGGTCGGACAGATACGCAGTATTTT
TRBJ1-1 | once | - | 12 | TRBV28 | CASEDNYFEAFF | TGTGCCAGCGAAGACAACTACTTTGAAGCTTTCTTT
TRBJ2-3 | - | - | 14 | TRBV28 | CASSTISITDTQYF | TGTGCCAGCAGCACGATTAGTATAACAGATACGCAGTATTTT
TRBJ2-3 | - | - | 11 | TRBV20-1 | CSARDRVAQYF | TGCAGTGCTAGAGATAGGGTGGCGCAGTATTTT
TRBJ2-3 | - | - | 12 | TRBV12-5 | CASGLVVDTQYF | TGTGCTAGTGGTTTGGTCGTAGATACGCAGTATTTT
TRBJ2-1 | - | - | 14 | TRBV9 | CASGTPSVNNEQFF | TGTGCCTCAGGGACCCCATCGGTTAACAATGAGCAGTTCTTC
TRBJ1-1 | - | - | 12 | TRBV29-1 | CSVEDGYTEAFF | TGCAGCGTTGAAGACGGTTATACTGAAGCTTTCTTT
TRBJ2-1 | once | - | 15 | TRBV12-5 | CASGLRDGVYNEQFF | TGTGCTAGTGGTTTGCGTGACGGGGTGTACAATGAGCAGTTCTTC
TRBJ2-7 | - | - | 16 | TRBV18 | CASSPPLMTARDEQYF | TGTGCCAGCTCACCACCACTTATGACCGCGAGGGACGAGCAGTACTTC
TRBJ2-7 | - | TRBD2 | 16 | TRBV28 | CASSLGLAGTSYEQYF | TGTGCCAGCAGTTTAGGGCTAGCGGGAACCTCCTACGAGCAGTACTTC
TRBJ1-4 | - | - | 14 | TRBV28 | CASSRSGASEKLFF | TGTGCCAGCAGTCGCTCAGGGGCTAGCGAAAAACTGTTTTTT
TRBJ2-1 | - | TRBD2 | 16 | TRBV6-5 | CASSSLSGRQTMGQFF | TGTGCCAGCAGTTCCCTCAGCGGGAGGCAGACCATGGGGCAGTTCTTC
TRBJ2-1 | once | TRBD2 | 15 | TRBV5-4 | CASSLAGSSYNEQFF | TGTGCCAGCAGCTTAGCGGGGAGCTCCTACAATGAGCAGTTCTTC
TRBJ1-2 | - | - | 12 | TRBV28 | CASWYRVYGYTF | TGTGCCAGCTGGTACCGGGTCTATGGCTACACCTTC
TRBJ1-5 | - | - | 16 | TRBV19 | CASSYGRVNSNQPQHF | TGTGCCAGTAGTTATGGCAGAGTTAATAGCAATCAGCCCCAGCATTTT
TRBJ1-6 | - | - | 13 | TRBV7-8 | CASSFMVNSPLHF | TGTGCCAGCAGCTTCATGGTTAATTCACCCCTCCACTTT
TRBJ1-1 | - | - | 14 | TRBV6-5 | CASSPTAANTEAFF | TGTGCCAGCAGTCCTACGGCGGCGAACACTGAAGCTTTCTTT
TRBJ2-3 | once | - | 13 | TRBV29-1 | CSAEQDSTDTQYF | TGCAGCGCCGAGCAGGACAGCACAGATACGCAGTATTTT
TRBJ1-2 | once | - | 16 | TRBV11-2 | CASSRSWGPANYGYTF | TGTGCCAGCAGCCGAAGCTGGGGCCCAGCTAACTATGGCTACACCTTC
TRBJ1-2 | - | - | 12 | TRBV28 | CASRDLLQGYTF | TGTGCCAGCAGGGACCTACTTCAGGGCTACACCTTC
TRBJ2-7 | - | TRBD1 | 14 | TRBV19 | CASSVGQGAYEQYF | TGTGCCAGTAGCGTCGGACAGGGGGCGTACGAGCAGTACTTC
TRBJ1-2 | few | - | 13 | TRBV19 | CASRAGANYGYTF | TGTGCCAGTAGGGCAGGAGCTAACTATGGCTACACCTTC
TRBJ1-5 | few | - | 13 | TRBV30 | CAWGDVSNQPQHF | TGTGCCTGGGGGGACGTTAGCAATCAGCCCCAGCATTTT
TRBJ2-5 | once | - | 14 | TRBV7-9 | CASSSPWGAETQYF | TGTGCCAGCAGTAGTCCCTGGGGGGCAGAGACCCAGTACTTC
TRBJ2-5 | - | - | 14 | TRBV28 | CASSPAGAGETQYF | TGTGCCAGCAGTCCCGCAGGGGCGGGTGAGACCCAGTACTTC
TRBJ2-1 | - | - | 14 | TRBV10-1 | CASSESILYNEQFF | TGCGCCAGCAGTGAGTCGATACTCTACAATGAGCAGTTCTTC
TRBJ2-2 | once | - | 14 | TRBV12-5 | CASAADVNTGELFF | TGTGCTAGTGCCGCGGACGTCAACACCGGGGAGCTGTTTTTT
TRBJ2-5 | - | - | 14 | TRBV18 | CASSPGTGVETQYF | TGTGCCAGCTCACCCGGGACCGGGGTGGAGACCCAGTACTTC
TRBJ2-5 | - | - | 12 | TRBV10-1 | CASSDPGETQYF | TGCGCCAGCAGTGACCCGGGAGAGACCCAGTACTTC
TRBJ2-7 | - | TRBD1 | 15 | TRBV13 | CASSPRGQGSYEQYF | TGTGCCAGCAGCCCCCGGGGACAGGGGTCCTACGAGCAGTACTTC
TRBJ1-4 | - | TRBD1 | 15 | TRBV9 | CASSVEQGVNEKLFF | TGTGCCAGCAGCGTAGAGCAGGGGGTTAATGAAAAACTGTTTTTT
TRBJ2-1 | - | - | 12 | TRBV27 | CASSPNIEEQFF | TGTGCCAGCAGTCCGAATATTGAGGAGCAGTTCTTC
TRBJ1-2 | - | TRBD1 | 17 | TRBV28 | CASSSFRGQGSFYGYTF | TGTGCCAGCAGTTCTTTTAGAGGACAGGGCTCTTTCTATGGCTACACCTTC
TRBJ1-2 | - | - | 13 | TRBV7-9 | CASSLREVYGYTF | TGTGCCAGCAGCTTACGGGAGGTCTATGGCTACACCTTC
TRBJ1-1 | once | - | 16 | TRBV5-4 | CASSLEGYGENTEAFF | TGTGCCAGCAGCTTGGAGGGGTACGGAGAAAACACTGAAGCTTTCTTT
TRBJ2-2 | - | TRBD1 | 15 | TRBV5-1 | CASRTGQGNTGELFF | TGCGCCAGCAGAACGGGACAGGGGAACACCGGGGAGCTGTTTTTT
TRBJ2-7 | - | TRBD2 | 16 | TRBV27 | CASSLKAGLVSYEQYF | TGTGCCAGCAGTTTAAAAGCGGGGCTCGTCTCCTACGAGCAGTACTTC
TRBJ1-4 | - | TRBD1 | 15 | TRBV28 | CASRPHRGQYEKLFF | TGTGCCAGCAGGCCCCACAGGGGGCAGTATGAAAAACTGTTTTTT
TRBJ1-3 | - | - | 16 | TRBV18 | CASSPLATGTGNTIYF | TGTGCCAGCTCACCACTCGCCACAGGGACTGGAAACACCATATATTTT
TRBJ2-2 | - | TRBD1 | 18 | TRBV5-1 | CASSSEPPGQGFTGELFF | TGCGCCAGCAGCTCCGAACCCCCGGGACAGGGCTTCACCGGGGAGCTGTTTTTT
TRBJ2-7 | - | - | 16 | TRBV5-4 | CASSLNGGLGGYEQYF | TGTGCCAGCAGCTTAAACGGGGGGCTGGGAGGATACGAGCAGTACTTC
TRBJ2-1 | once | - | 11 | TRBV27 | CASSQYNEQFF | TGTGCCAGCAGTCAGTACAATGAGCAGTTCTTC
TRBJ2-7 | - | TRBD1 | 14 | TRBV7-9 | CASSSRQGFYEQYF | TGTGCCAGCAGCTCGCGACAGGGATTCTACGAGCAGTACTTC
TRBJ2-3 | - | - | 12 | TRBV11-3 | CASSRSGDTQYF | TGTGCCAGCAGCCGCTCAGGAGATACGCAGTATTTT
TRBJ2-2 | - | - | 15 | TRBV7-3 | CASSFAGGNTGELFF | TGTGCCAGCAGCTTTGCCGGGGGAAACACCGGGGAGCTGTTTTTT
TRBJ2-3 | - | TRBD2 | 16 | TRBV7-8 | CASSLGRSGNTDTQYF | TGTGCCAGCAGCTTAGGACGGAGCGGGAATACAGATACGCAGTATTTT
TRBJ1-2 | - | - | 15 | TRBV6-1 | CASSEPGAPNYGYTF | TGTGCCAGCAGTGAACCAGGGGCCCCTAACTATGGCTACACCTTC
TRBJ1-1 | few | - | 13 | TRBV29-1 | CSVERGRNTEAFF | TGCAGCGTTGAGAGGGGTCGGAACACTGAAGCTTTCTTT
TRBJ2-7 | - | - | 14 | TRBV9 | CASSVELGMGEQYF | TGTGCCAGCAGCGTAGAACTGGGGATGGGTGAGCAGTACTTC